This T cell receptor beta chain was profiled in a study of shared clonotypes between healthy human individuals. Assay: immunoSEQ multiplex PCR; the TCRdb copy retains only in-frame clones and omits some. This sample yields 2,500,000 or so clones, of which more than 80% are seen a single time; over 0.12% belongs to the top ten. Germline V gene sequence: CDR1 SNHLY, CDR2 FYNNEI. The CDR3 covers 11 residues. The V end lost 6 bases, the J end lost 4 bases, and 7 bases lay between the germline ends. Concerning this clone: The identical CDR3 is also encoded by other nucleotide sequences in the sample.

The rearrangement links TRBV2 to TRBJ2-7; D is possibly TRBD1 or TRBD2 (5 bases each). Sequencing was carried out using naive CD4+ T cells sorted from blood. As for subset: CD45RA+ positively selected. The TCR was taken from a man younger than 30 in good health. The CDR3 sequence: CASRGEYEQYF. Here the CDR3 DNA reads TGTGCCAGCAGGGGGGAGTACGAGCAGTACTTC.